These 24 T cell receptor beta chains were sequenced from one sample in a study of T cell changes during pregnancy in multiple sclerosis. Here immunoSEQ multiplex PCR was the method, and the copy in TCRdb shows in-frame clones only, minus some. Here the sample spans 70,000 or so clones, about nine tenths being singletons. This specimen was peripheral blood, taken in the third trimester of pregnancy. The receptor source for this set is a female donor in good health, enrolled as a control in a pregnancy study.

V usage is TRBV10-3 and J usage is TRBJ1-1, with a tentative D call TRBD1 (5 bases). There are 14 residues in the CDR3. The V and J ends lost 8 bases and 0 bases respectively, with 13 bases between them. The germline gives CDR1 ENHRY, CDR2 SYGVKD. The CDR3: CAIVGGGVNTEAFF. The CDR3 nucleotides read TGTGCCATCGTCGGTGGGGGGGTGAACACTGAAGCTTTCTTT.

This chain links TRBV9 with TRBJ2-3; 10 nucleotides agree with TRBD2. Losses at the gene ends were 3 bases for V and 2 bases for J; bases not matched to a gene: 9. The CDR3 is 17 amino acids. Germline CDR1 and CDR2: SGDLS and YYNGEE. This CDR3 reads CASSGTGLAGVTDTQYF. CDR3 nucleotide sequence: TGTGCCAGCAGCGGAACTGGGCTAGCGGGAGTCACAGATACGCAGTATTTT.

The V gene is TRBV7-9, the J gene TRBJ1-4; D gene uncertain. The V gene lost 5 bases and the J gene lost 4 bases, with 14 bases spanning the gap. The CDR3 is made up of 15 amino acids. CDR1 is SEHNR and CDR2 is FQNEAQ in the germline V gene (reference sequence). CDR3: CASSPWEGGNEKLFF. The CDR3 nucleotides read TGTGCCAGCAGCCCCTGGGAGGGCGGTAATGAAAAACTGTTTTTT.

This chain joins TRBV7-2 and TRBJ1-2; the D is unclear. CDR1 is SGHTA and CDR2 is FQGNSA in the germline V gene. CDR3 length: 15 residues. Trimming pared 3 bases from V and 0 bases from J, leaving 11 bases between. The CDR3 reads CASSFSWQANYGYTF. The CDR3 DNA reads as TGTGCCAGCAGCTTTAGTTGGCAGGCTAACTATGGCTACACCTTC.

The V and J genes are TRBV18 and TRBJ2-7, with 12 bases identical to TRBD2. The CDR3 is 14 amino acids. The germline V gene encodes CDR1 KGHSH and CDR2 LQKENI. V was clipped by 6 bases and J by 5 bases; unmatched bases: 5. DNA of the CDR3: TGTGCCAGCTCTCGGACTAGCGGGGTAGACGAGCAGTACTTC. Protein: CASSRTSGVDEQYF.

The CDR3 bases are TGCAGCGTTGCAGGGGGCGCTGGTGGCTACACCTTC. Amino acids: CSVAGGAGGYTF. The chain links TRBV29-1 to TRBJ1-2; 8 nucleotides agree with TRBD1. Germline trimming cut 4 bases from V and 7 bases from J; bases unmatched to any gene: 5. This CDR3 is built from 12 residues. Germline V gene sequence: CDR1 SQVTM, CDR2 ANQGSEA.

This clone came up once. This rearrangement joins TRBV25-1 to TRBJ2-1; 9 bases are shared with TRBD2. The CDR3 contains 18 residues. CDR1 is MGHDK and CDR2 is SYGVNS in the germline V gene. Unmatched junction bases numbered 12, after V lost 3 bases and J lost 3 bases. The CDR3 spells CASSDSRGSGGLYNEQFF. The CDR3 coding sequence is TGTGCCAGCAGTGATTCCCGGGGTAGCGGGGGCCTCTACAATGAGCAGTTCTTC.

In regard to this clone: The germline gene is not matched at one end of the junction; a read error may be the cause. V and J are TRBV5-4 and TRBJ2-5; 10 nucleotides align to TRBD2. CDR1 SGHNT and CDR2 YYREEE come from the germline V gene (reference sequence). The CDR3 has 16 amino acids. CDR3 region: CASSAPTTQRGGRRHF. In DNA, the CDR3 is TGTGCCAGCAGCGCCCCGACCACCCAGCGGGGGGGCCGCCGGCACTTC. The whole variable domain, filled in from reference TRBV5-4 and TRBJ2-5, reads ETGVTQSPTHLIKTRGQQVTLRCSSQSGHNTVSWYQQALGQGPQFIFQYYREEENGRGNFPPRFSGLQFPNYSSELNVNALELDDSALYLCASSAPTTQRGGRRHFGPGTRLLVL.

The chain joins TRBV6-5 to TRBJ1-1, with D hard to call. CDR3 size: 13 residues. Germline V gene sequence: CDR1 MNHEY, CDR2 SVGAGI. Trimming took 2 bases from V and 1 from J, leaving 5 bases between them. CDR3 nucleotide sequence: TGTGCCAGCAGTTACCGGGGGAACACTGAAGCTTTCTTT. Translating it yields CASSYRGNTEAFF.

V usage is TRBV15 and J usage is TRBJ1-2; tentatively, D is TRBD1 (5 bases). V was shortened by 0 bases and J by 4 bases, with 12 bases between the two germline ends. The CDR3 runs to 15 residues. CDR1 and CDR2 from the germline V gene are LNHNV and YYDKDF (reference sequence). The CDR3 DNA sequence: TGTGCCACCAGCAGAGAAGGGGTGGGGGGCTATGGCTACACCTTC. Amino acid sequence: CATSREGVGGYGYTF.

The rearrangement joins TRBV19 to TRBJ2-1, with a weak D call TRBD2 (5 bases). Germline V gives CDR1 LNHDA, CDR2 SQIVND (reference sequence). The CDR3 has 18 amino acids. The V end was cut by 2 bases, the J end by 0 bases, with 17 bases between. The CDR3 bases are TGTGCCAGTAGTATACGACGGGGTTCTTCCGTCTCCTACAATGAGCAGTTCTTC. Its translation is CASSIRRGSSVSYNEQFF.

This clone was observed a single time. The chain couples TRBV4-2 to TRBJ2-7; 11 bases line up with TRBD1. J was trimmed by 5 bases and V by 4 bases; bases with no gene match: 7. Germline loops: CDR1 LGHNA, CDR2 YNFKEQ. The CDR3 sequence is 15 residues long. CDR3 amino acids: CASSPLDRGPDEQYF. The CDR3 coding sequence is TGTGCCAGCAGCCCCCTGGACAGGGGGCCCGACGAGCAGTACTTC.

The genes are TRBV28 and TRBJ1-4; D is unclear. V dropped 10 bases and J dropped 4 bases, with 19 bases sitting between them. Germline lookup yields CDR1 MDHEN and CDR2 SYDVKM. The CDR3 has 15 amino acids. This CDR3 is CATELTILGNEKLFF. Written as DNA, the CDR3 is TGTGCCACCGAACTTACTATTCTGGGTAATGAAAAACTGTTTTTT.

The chain employs TRBV19 and TRBJ1-1; 8 nucleotides match TRBD1. The CDR3 has 14 amino acids. J was trimmed by 4 bases and V by 7 bases; bases with no gene match: 8. The germline gives CDR1 LNHDA, CDR2 SQIVND (reference sequence). CDR3 bases: TGTGCCAGTAATAGACAGGGGAGGGGCACTGAAGCTTTCTTT. It encodes CASNRQGRGTEAFF.

The V call is TRBV7-2, the J call TRBJ2-3, with D hard to call. The germline V gene encodes CDR1 SGHTA and CDR2 FQGNSA. Trimming took 1 base from V and 3 from J, leaving 14 bases between them. The CDR3 runs to 16 residues. The CDR3 coding sequence is TGTGCCAGCAGCTTAGTTTCTCCCTCACTAACAGATACGCAGTATTTT. Protein: CASSLVSPSLTDTQYF. Full variable domain (remainder filled in from reference TRBV7-2 and TRBJ2-3): GAGVSQSPSNKVTEKGKDVELRCDPISGHTALYWYRQSLGQGLEFLIYFQGNSAPDKSGLPSDRFSAERTGGSVSTLTIQRTQQEDSAVYLCASSLVSPSLTDTQYFGPGTRLTVL.

The chain couples TRBV27 to TRBJ2-2; the match to TRBD2 covers 12 bases. The CDR3 runs 16 residues. Per the germline V gene, CDR1 is MNHEY and CDR2 is SMNVEV (reference sequence). Unmatched junction bases numbered 8, after V lost 3 bases and J lost 9 bases. The CDR3 DNA reads TGTGCCAGCAGTTTCTGGCTAGCGGGAGGGCCCCGGGAGCTGTTTTTT. Protein: CASSFWLAGGPRELFF.

The chain combines TRBV6-6 with TRBJ1-2, with D tentatively TRBD1 (5 bases). The CDR3 is 13 residues long. V was shortened by 8 bases and J by 1 base, with 11 bases between the two germline ends. CDR1 MNHNY and CDR2 SVGAGI come from the germline V gene (reference sequence). CDR3 DNA sequence: TGTGCCAGCGTATTAGGGGTTAACTATGGCTACACCTTC. It is translated as CASVLGVNYGYTF.

J is TRBJ2-3 and V is TRBV11-1; 10 bases match TRBD2. The CDR3 extends over 15 amino acids. After removal of 6 bases from V and 3 bases from J, the junction contained 6 bases not matched to a gene. Germline assignment: CDR1 SGHAT and CDR2 FQDESV (reference sequence). CDR3 residues: CASRLLAGETDTQYF. CDR3 bases: TGTGCCAGCAGACTCCTAGCGGGGGAAACAGATACGCAGTATTTT. The full variable domain, its missing parts supplied by reference TRBV11-1 and TRBJ2-3, is EAEVAQSPRYKITEKSQAVAFWCDPISGHATLYWYRQILGQGPELLVQFQDESVVDDSQLPKDRFSAERLKGVDSTLKIQPAELGDSAMYLCASRLLAGETDTQYFGPGTRLTVL.

The chain combines TRBV5-1 with TRBJ1-1; 7 positions agree with TRBD1. The germline V gene encodes CDR1 SGHRS and CDR2 YFSETQ. The CDR3 is 14 residues long. V gave up 5 bases and J gave up 4 bases; unmatched junction bases: 8. The CDR3 coding sequence is TGCGCCAGCAGGTTAGGTGGGGACAGCACTGAAGCTTTCTTT. Translating it yields CASRLGGDSTEAFF.

The CDR3 region is CASSGTGPTDTQYF. The CDR3 DNA follows: TGTGCCAGCAGCGGAACAGGGCCGACAGATACGCAGTATTTT. This rearrangement joins TRBV9 to TRBJ2-3; TRBD1 might be the D (6 bases). The CDR3 length is 14 residues. Looked up from germline, CDR1 is SGDLS and CDR2 is YYNGEE. V dropped 3 bases and J dropped 3 bases, with 11 bases sitting between them.

This sequence joins TRBV6-5 and TRBJ2-1; 13 bases match TRBD2. The length of the CDR3 is 16 residues. Per the germline V gene, CDR1 is MNHEY and CDR2 is SVGAGI. Trimming removed 4 bases from V and 7 bases from J; junction bases left unmatched: 7. The CDR3 nucleotides read TGTGCCAGCAGTTTCCGGACTAGCGGGAGTTTGAATGAGCAGTTCTTC. Protein sequence: CASSFRTSGSLNEQFF.

In its sample, this clone was seen a few times. The CDR3 bases are TGTGCCAGCAGCACTGCAGGGAAGGAAACTTCACCCCTCCACTTT. This gives the protein CASSTAGKETSPLHF. The chain joins TRBV5-4 to TRBJ1-6, with D possibly TRBD1 on 5 matching bases. This CDR3 comprises 15 residues. V lost 4 bases, J lost 9 bases, and 17 bases lay in between. The germline gives CDR1 SGHNT, CDR2 YYREEE (reference sequence). Complete variable domain (other parts from reference TRBV5-4 and TRBJ1-6): ETGVTQSPTHLIKTRGQQVTLRCSSQSGHNTVSWYQQALGQGPQFIFQYYREEENGRGNFPPRFSGLQFPNYSSELNVNALELDDSALYLCASSTAGKETSPLHFGNGTRLTVT.

This chain uses TRBV14 with TRBJ1-5; tentative D call: TRBD1 (6 bases). This CDR3 contains 15 residues. Germline loops: CDR1 SGHDN, CDR2 FVKESK. V lost 1 base and J lost 9, with 16 bases in between. CDR3 amino acids: CASSQVGQSWGPQHF. The CDR3 DNA follows: TGTGCCAGCAGCCAAGTAGGACAGAGTTGGGGGCCCCAGCATTTT.

The DNA of the CDR3 is TGTGCCAGCAGTCCTACCGGGACAGGGACTTTGCTCTATGGCTACACCTTC. This translates into CASSPTGTGTLLYGYTF. V gene TRBV27 combines with J gene TRBJ1-2; 9 bases align to TRBD1. The CDR3 spans 17 residues. Trimming cost V 5 bases and J 4 bases; bases outside gene matches: 14. The germline CDR1 and CDR2 sequences are MNHEY and SMNVEV (reference sequence).